The 30 T cell receptor beta chains below all came from one sample that was sequenced in a study of T cell responses to AZD1222 COVID-19 vaccine. Repertoires were generated with immunoSEQ multiplex PCR, while TCRdb's copy carries only in-frame clones and drops some. The repertoire has around 130,000 clones, about nine tenths of them found once; the top ten carry about 4.5%. The sample consisted of peripheral blood, taken on day 0 of AZD1222 vaccination. The receptors here all came from an adult in good health.

The chain links TRBV18 to TRBJ1-1; D remains unclear. CDR3 length equals 12 residues. The germline gives CDR1 KGHSH, CDR2 LQKENI. The V end lost 3 bases, the J end lost 7 bases, and 9 bases lay between the germline ends. Here the CDR3 DNA reads TGTGCCAGCTCACCGGTTTCCAGTGAAGCTTTCTTT. Translation gives CASSPVSSEAFF.

The chain uses TRBV7-9 and TRBJ2-1, with 8 bases that match TRBD2. CDR1 is SEHNR, CDR2 FQNEAQ, per germline (reference sequence). Trimming took 4 bases from V and 7 from J; bases not matched to a gene: 12. This CDR3 region has 16 residues. DNA of the CDR3: TGTGCCAGCAGCTCACGATCAGCGGGAGTCCTGAATGAGCAGTTCTTC. It translates to CASSSRSAGVLNEQFF. The full variable domain, its missing parts supplied by reference TRBV7-9 and TRBJ2-1, is DTGVSQNPRHKITKRGQNVTFRCDPISEHNRLYWYRQTLGQGPEFLTYFQNEAQLEKSRLLSDRFSAERPKGSFSTLEIQRTEQGDSAMYLCASSSRSAGVLNEQFFGPGTRLTVL.

This clone occurred a few times. The rearrangement joins TRBV7-8 to TRBJ2-1; D gene uncertain. CDR3 length: 13 residues. V was clipped by 4 bases and J by 7 bases, with 11 bases between them. CDR1 is SGHVS and CDR2 is FQNEAQ in the germline V gene. Here the CDR3 DNA reads TGTGCCAGCAGCTCCCGAACTGGGAATGAGCAGTTCTTC. Encoded protein: CASSSRTGNEQFF. The whole variable domain, remainder taken from reference TRBV7-8 and TRBJ2-1, is GAGVSQSPRYKVAKRGQDVALRCDPISGHVSLFWYQQALGQGPEFLTYFQNEAQLDKSGLPSDRFFAERPEGSVSTLKIQRTQQEDSAVYLCASSSRTGNEQFFGPGTRLTVL.

V is TRBV2 and J is TRBJ2-3; no firm D call. The germline gives CDR1 SNHLY, CDR2 FYNNEI. V shed 2 bases and J shed 2 bases, with 8 bases lying between them. The CDR3 length is 14 residues. CDR3 in DNA: TGTGCCAGCAGTGAATGGCTTGCCACAGATACGCAGTATTTT. Its translation is CASSEWLATDTQYF.

This clone was seen only once. The chain is built from TRBV6-5 and TRBJ1-1, with TRBD1 matching 7 bases. The V segment lost 7 bases and the J segment 5 bases; nucleotides outside the gene matches: 7. This CDR3 has 13 amino acids. The V gene's germline CDR1 is MNHEY and CDR2 SVGAGI. The CDR3 sequence: CASTRQGGTEAFF. The DNA of the CDR3 is TGTGCCAGCACTAGACAGGGCGGAACTGAAGCTTTCTTT.

The table lists this clone with a count of one. The gene calls are TRBV29-1 and TRBJ1-3; TRBD1 agrees at 9 bases. V shed 4 bases, J shed 3 bases, and the junction held 4 bases outside the gene matches. The CDR3 runs 14 residues. Per germline, CDR1 SQVTM and CDR2 ANQGSEA. CDR3 in DNA: TGCAGCGTTGCCCCGACAGGGGGTGGAAACACCATATATTTT. Encoded protein: CSVAPTGGGNTIYF.

The chain is built from TRBV2 and TRBJ2-2; 8 bases are shared with TRBD2. Germline CDR1 and CDR2: SNHLY and FYNNEI. This CDR3 contains 13 residues. J was trimmed by 4 bases and V by 11 bases; bases with no gene match: 6. CDR3 sequence reads: CAALRGGTGELFF. CDR3 nucleotide sequence: TGTGCCGCCCTCCGGGGGGGCACCGGGGAGCTGTTTTTT.

The rearrangement links TRBV2 to TRBJ1-2; D is unresolved. CDR1 is SNHLY, CDR2 FYNNEI, per germline. The length of the CDR3 is 13 residues. The V end lost 8 bases, the J end lost 4 bases, and 14 bases lay between the germline ends. CDR3 sequence reads: CASGRALRYGYTF. CDR3 bases: TGTGCCAGCGGCCGCGCCCTCCGCTATGGCTACACCTTC.

The chain carries TRBV11-2 and TRBJ2-7, with 8 bases fitting TRBD1. This CDR3 contains 15 residues. After removal of 5 bases from V and 3 bases from J, the junction contained 9 bases not matched to a gene. CDR1 is SGHAT and CDR2 is FQNNGV in the germline V gene. CDR3: CASSPLRDRSYEQYF. The CDR3 DNA reads TGTGCCAGCAGCCCCCTAAGGGACAGGAGCTACGAGCAGTACTTC.

The rearrangement joins TRBV2 to TRBJ1-5; perhaps TRBD1 as D (6 bases). The germline gives CDR1 SNHLY, CDR2 FYNNEI. Between the trimmed V and J ends, which lost 6 bases and 6 bases, there was a span of 15 bases. This CDR3 comprises 14 residues. CDR3 nucleotides: TGTGCCAGCAGACTGGGGGCGGCAAGTCAGCCCCAGCATTTT. Protein product: CASRLGAASQPQHF.

V gene TRBV5-8 combines with J gene TRBJ2-3; TRBD2 agrees at 10 bases. The germline CDR1 and CDR2 sequences are SGHTS and YDEGEE. The CDR3 totals 15 residues. The ends lost 4 bases at V and 1 base at J; junction bases unmatched: 3. This CDR3 reads CASSLLAGGTDTQYF. The CDR3 nucleotides read TGTGCCAGCAGCCTGCTAGCGGGAGGCACAGATACGCAGTATTTT.

The chain links TRBV5-5 to TRBJ2-7, with D perhaps TRBD2 (6 bases). Germline assignment: CDR1 SGHKS and CDR2 YYEKEE (reference sequence). The CDR3 totals 14 residues. V was trimmed by 1 base and J by 6 bases, leaving 14 bases between them. CDR3 loop: CASSLRVSGGEQYF. CDR3 DNA: TGTGCCAGCAGCTTGAGGGTTAGCGGAGGCGAGCAGTACTTC.

This chain links TRBV5-1 with TRBJ2-6; TRBD2 aligns across 7 bases. The CDR3 is 17 residues long. With V trimmed by 5 bases and J by 4 bases, 12 bases remained unmatched. The germline CDR1 and CDR2 sequences are SGHRS and YFSETQ. CDR3 sequence (DNA): TGCGCCAGCAGATCCGGACTAGGAGCTGCCGGGGCCAACGTCCTGACTTTC. Amino acid sequence: CASRSGLGAAGANVLTF.

V and J are TRBV19 and TRBJ1-1; 8 bases map to TRBD1. CDR1 LNHDA and CDR2 SQIVND come from the germline V gene (reference sequence). This CDR3 region has 14 residues. Germline trimming cut 6 bases from V and 5 bases from J; bases unmatched to any gene: 8. Here the CDR3 reads CASRTNRGGTEAFF. The CDR3 nucleotides are TGTGCCAGTAGAACTAACAGGGGGGGAACTGAAGCTTTCTTT.

CDR3 sequence reads: CASSQNLYTEAFF. The CDR3 coding sequence is TGTGCCAGCAGTCAAAACCTCTACACTGAAGCTTTCTTT. V is TRBV12-3 or TRBV12-4 and J is TRBJ1-1; D is undetermined. The CDR3 has 13 residues. V was clipped by 5 bases and J by 3 bases, with 10 bases between them.

This CDR3 is CASSPGARSYEQYF. In DNA, the CDR3 is TGCGCCAGCAGTCCCGGGGCCCGATCATACGAGCAGTACTTC. The V gene is TRBV5-1, the J gene TRBJ2-7; D tentatively reads TRBD1 or TRBD2 (5 bases each). Trimming left V 5 bases short and J 4 bases short, with 16 bases between. Germline V CDR1 and CDR2: SGHRS, YFSETQ. The CDR3 has 14 residues.

This chain uses TRBV6-2 or TRBV6-3 with TRBJ1-4; no definite D call. Germline V gene lookup returns CDR1 MNHEY and CDR2 SVGEGT. CDR3 size: 14 residues. V was pared by 1 base and J by 5 bases, with 8 bases between. Here the CDR3 DNA reads TGTGCCAGCAGTTACTTCCCCATGAATGAAAAACTGTTTTTT. It is translated as CASSYFPMNEKLFF.

The V call is TRBV4-1, the J call TRBJ1-2, with 11 bases lining up with TRBD1. Per germline, CDR1 MGHRA and CDR2 YSYEKL. The ends lost 4 bases at V and 7 bases at J; junction bases unmatched: 14. CDR3 size: 17 residues. In DNA form, the CDR3 reads TGCGCCAGCAGCCCGCCAGGGACAGGGGGATTGTGGGGTGGCTACACCTTC. Its translation is CASSPPGTGGLWGGYTF.

The chain carries TRBV7-8 and TRBJ2-4, with 8 nucleotides matching TRBD2. The germline gives CDR1 SGHVS, CDR2 FQNEAQ. The CDR3 length is 14 residues. V lost 4 bases and J lost 5; bases outside the gene matches: 4. CDR3 sequence: CASSSKRGQNIQYF. The CDR3, as DNA: TGTGCCAGCAGCTCAAAGCGGGGGCAAAACATTCAGTACTTC.

The chain is built from TRBV2 and TRBJ2-7, with D perhaps assigned TRBD1 or TRBD2 (5 bases each). The CDR3 is 16 residues long. The ends were cut back, 0 bases at V and 6 bases at J, with 18 bases in the middle. Germline CDR1 SNHLY, CDR2 FYNNEI. This CDR3 is CASSEAEENSGGEQYF. DNA of the CDR3: TGTGCCAGCAGTGAAGCGGAGGAGAACTCTGGGGGCGAGCAGTACTTC.

The J gene is TRBJ2-7, the V gene TRBV9, with TRBD2 matching over 7 bases. The V gene's germline CDR1 is SGDLS and CDR2 YYNGEE. The J segment lost 2 bases and the V segment lost 4 bases, leaving 6 bases of the junction unmatched. This CDR3 comprises 14 residues. DNA of the CDR3: TGTGCCAGCAGCTACCGGGCGGGGGCCTACGAGCAGTACTTC. It codes for CASSYRAGAYEQYF.

The rearrangement links TRBV3-1 (or the pseudogene TRBV3-2) to TRBJ1-3; TRBD1 matches at 9 bases. The germline CDR1 and CDR2 sequences are LGHDT and YNNKEL (reference sequence). The junction had 3 bases not matched to a gene; V was cut back by 5 bases and J by 1 base. The CDR3 spans 15 residues. The CDR3 reads CASSTGTGSGNTIYF. The CDR3 DNA follows: TGTGCCAGCAGCACCGGGACAGGGTCTGGAAACACCATATATTTT.

The count of this clone is one. The DNA for the CDR3 is TGTGCCAGCAGCTTCTCCAGGCAGGGCTCCAATCAGCCCCAGCATTTT. Translating it yields CASSFSRQGSNQPQHF. The rearrangement uses TRBV7-8 and TRBJ1-5; D is perhaps TRBD1 (5 bases). Germline V gene sequence: CDR1 SGHVS, CDR2 FQNEAQ. The V and J ends lost 3 bases and 3 bases respectively, with 15 bases between them. There are 16 residues in the CDR3.

The chain couples TRBV3-1 (or the pseudogene TRBV3-2) to TRBJ1-6; 8 bases align to TRBD1. Losses at the gene ends were 4 bases for V and 5 bases for J; bases not matched to a gene: 4. This CDR3 comprises 15 residues. Per germline, CDR1 LGHDT and CDR2 YNNKEL (reference sequence). This chain's CDR3 is CASSLRTGNNSPLHF. The DNA of the CDR3 is TGTGCCAGCAGCCTACGGACAGGGAATAATTCACCCCTCCACTTT.

The rearrangement uses TRBV7-2 and TRBJ2-7, with TRBD1 identical over 8 bases. The junction had 8 bases not matched to a gene; V was cut back by 4 bases and J by 6 bases. CDR1 is SGHTA and CDR2 is FQGNSA in the germline V gene. The CDR3 extends over 14 amino acids. The CDR3, as DNA: TGTGCCAGCAGCTCAGGACAGGGCCGGCGCGAGCAGTACTTC. It specifies CASSSGQGRREQYF.

The chain links TRBV2 to TRBJ1-1, with D perhaps matching TRBD1 (5 bases). This CDR3 spans 14 amino acids. CDR1 and CDR2 (germline): SNHLY, FYNNEI. The V end was cut by 6 bases, the J end by 3 bases, with 14 bases between. The CDR3 nucleotides read TGTGCCAGCAGGGCAGGGACGTTGGACACTGAAGCTTTCTTT. Protein sequence: CASRAGTLDTEAFF.

This sequence joins TRBV11-2 and TRBJ2-7; D gene uncertain. Germline V gives CDR1 SGHAT, CDR2 FQNNGV. Between the trimmed V and J ends, which lost 5 bases and 0 bases, there was a span of 11 bases. The CDR3 extends over 14 amino acids. CDR3 region: CASSHGWGSYEQYF. The DNA of the CDR3 is TGTGCCAGCAGCCATGGATGGGGCTCCTACGAGCAGTACTTC.

J is TRBJ1-6 and V is TRBV2; D may be TRBD1 (5 bases). The germline gives CDR1 SNHLY, CDR2 FYNNEI. V was shortened by 5 bases and J by 7 bases, with 12 bases between the two germline ends. The CDR3 is 14 amino acids. The DNA of the CDR3 is TGTGCCAGCAGTCGGACAAATAGAAATTCACCCCTCCACTTT. Protein: CASSRTNRNSPLHF. Combining the CDR3 with reference TRBV2 and TRBJ1-6 gives the whole variable domain EPEVTQTPSHQVTQMGQEVILRCVPISNHLYFYWYRQILGQKVEFLVSFYNNEISEKSEIFDDQFSVERPDGSNFTLKIRSTKLEDSAMYFCASSRTNRNSPLHFGNGTRLTVT.

The chain joins TRBV9 to TRBJ1-2; possibly TRBD1 for D (6 bases). Germline values: CDR1 SGDLS, CDR2 YYNGEE. The CDR3 loop spans 13 amino acids. V shed 4 bases and J shed 8 bases, with 15 bases lying between them. The CDR3 nucleotides read TGTGCCAGCAGCCTATCGGGGGCCAGAGGCTACACCTTC. Translation gives CASSLSGARGYTF.

The chain uses TRBV24-1 and TRBJ2-2; D remains unclear. The CDR3 sequence is 12 residues long. V was trimmed by 6 bases and J by 7 bases, leaving 8 bases between them. Germline CDR1 KGHDR, CDR2 SFDVKD. The CDR3 is CATSTINGELFF. Written as DNA, the CDR3 is TGTGCCACCAGTACAATTAACGGGGAGCTGTTTTTT.